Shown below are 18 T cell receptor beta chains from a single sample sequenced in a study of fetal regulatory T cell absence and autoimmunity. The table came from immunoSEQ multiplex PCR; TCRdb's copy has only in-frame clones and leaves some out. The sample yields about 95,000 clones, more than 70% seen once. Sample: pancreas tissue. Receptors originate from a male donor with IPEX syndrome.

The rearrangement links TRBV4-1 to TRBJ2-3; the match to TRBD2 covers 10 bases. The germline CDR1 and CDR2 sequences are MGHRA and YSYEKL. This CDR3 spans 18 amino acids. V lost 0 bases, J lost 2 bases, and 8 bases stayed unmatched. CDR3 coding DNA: TGCGCCAGCAGCCAAGATGAGGCGGGACTAGCGCTCACAGATACGCAGTATTTT. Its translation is CASSQDEAGLALTDTQYF.

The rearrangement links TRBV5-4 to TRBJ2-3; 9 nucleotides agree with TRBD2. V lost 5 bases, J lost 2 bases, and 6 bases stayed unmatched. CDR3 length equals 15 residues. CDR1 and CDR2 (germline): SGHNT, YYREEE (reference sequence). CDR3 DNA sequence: TGTGCCAGCAGATTAGCGGGGGCCCCCACAGATACGCAGTATTTT. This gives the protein CASRLAGAPTDTQYF.

The chain's CDR3 is CASSFQGTGELFF. The CDR3 nucleotides read TGTGCCAGCAGCTTCCAGGGTACCGGGGAGCTGTTTTTT. V is TRBV11-3 and J is TRBJ2-2, with D possibly matching TRBD1 (5 bases). Trimming left V 3 bases short and J 5 bases short, with 7 bases between. The CDR3 contains 13 residues. Germline CDR1 and CDR2: SGHNT and YENEEA.

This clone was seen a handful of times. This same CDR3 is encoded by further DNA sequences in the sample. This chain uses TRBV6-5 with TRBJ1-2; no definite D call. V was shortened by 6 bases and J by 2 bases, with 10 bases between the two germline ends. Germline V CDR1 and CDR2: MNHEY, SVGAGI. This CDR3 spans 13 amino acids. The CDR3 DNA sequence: TGTGCCAGCAGCTTAGACCGAAACTATGGCTACACCTTC. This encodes CASSLDRNYGYTF.

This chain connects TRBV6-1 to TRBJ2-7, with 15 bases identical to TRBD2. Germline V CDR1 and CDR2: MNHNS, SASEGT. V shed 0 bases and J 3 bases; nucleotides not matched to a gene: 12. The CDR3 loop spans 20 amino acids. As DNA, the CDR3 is TGTGCCAGCAGTGAAGCCGTAGGACTAGCGGGGGGGCCTTTGTTCTACGAGCAGTACTTC. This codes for CASSEAVGLAGGPLFYEQYF.

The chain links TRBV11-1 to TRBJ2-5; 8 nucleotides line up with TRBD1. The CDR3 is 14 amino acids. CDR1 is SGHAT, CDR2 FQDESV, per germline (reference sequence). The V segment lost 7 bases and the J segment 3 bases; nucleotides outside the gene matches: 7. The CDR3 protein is CASNLDRGKETQYF. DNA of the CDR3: TGTGCCAGCAACCTTGACAGGGGTAAAGAGACCCAGTACTTC.

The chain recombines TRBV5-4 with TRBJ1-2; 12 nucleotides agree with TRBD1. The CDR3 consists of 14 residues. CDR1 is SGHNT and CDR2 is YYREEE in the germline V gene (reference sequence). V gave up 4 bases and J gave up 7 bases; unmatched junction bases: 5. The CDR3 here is CASSEGQGALGYTF. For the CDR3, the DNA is TGTGCCAGCAGCGAGGGACAGGGGGCGCTTGGCTACACCTTC.

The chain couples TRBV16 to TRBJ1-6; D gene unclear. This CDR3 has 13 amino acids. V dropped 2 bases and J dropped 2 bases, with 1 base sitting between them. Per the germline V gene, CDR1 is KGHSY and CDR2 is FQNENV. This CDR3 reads CASSQTYNSPLHF. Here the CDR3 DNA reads TGTGCCAGCAGCCAAACCTATAATTCACCCCTCCACTTT.

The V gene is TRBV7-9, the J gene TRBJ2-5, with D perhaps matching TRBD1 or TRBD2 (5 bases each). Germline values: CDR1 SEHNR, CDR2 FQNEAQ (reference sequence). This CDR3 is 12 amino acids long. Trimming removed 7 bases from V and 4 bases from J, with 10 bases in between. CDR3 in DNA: TGTGCCAGCACCCAGAGGGGAGAGACCCAGTACTTC. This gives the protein CASTQRGETQYF.

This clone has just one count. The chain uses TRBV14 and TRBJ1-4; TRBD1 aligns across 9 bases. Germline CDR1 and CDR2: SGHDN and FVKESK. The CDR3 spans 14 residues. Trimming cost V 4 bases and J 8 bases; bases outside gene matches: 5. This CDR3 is CASSRTGEGEKLFF. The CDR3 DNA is TGTGCCAGCAGCCGGACAGGGGAGGGCGAAAAACTGTTTTTT.

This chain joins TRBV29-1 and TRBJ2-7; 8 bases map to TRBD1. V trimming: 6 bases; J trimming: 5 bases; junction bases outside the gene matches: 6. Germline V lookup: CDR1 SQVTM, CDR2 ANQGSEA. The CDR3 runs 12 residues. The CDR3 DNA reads TGCAGCGTCCGGGACAGGTTCCACGAGCAGTACTTC. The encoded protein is CSVRDRFHEQYF.

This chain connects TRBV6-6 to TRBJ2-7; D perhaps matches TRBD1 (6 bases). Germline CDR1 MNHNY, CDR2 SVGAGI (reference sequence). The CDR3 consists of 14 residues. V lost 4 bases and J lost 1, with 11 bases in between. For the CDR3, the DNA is TGTGCCAGCAGTTCCCCGGACAGTTCCTACGAGCAGTACTTC. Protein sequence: CASSSPDSSYEQYF.

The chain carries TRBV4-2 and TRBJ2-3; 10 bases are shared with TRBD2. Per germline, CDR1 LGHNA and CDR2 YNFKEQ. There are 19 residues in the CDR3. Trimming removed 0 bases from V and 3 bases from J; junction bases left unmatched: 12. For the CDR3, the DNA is TGTGCCAGCAGCCAAGATTATGTTCTAGCGGGAGAGAAAACAGATACGCAGTATTTT. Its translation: CASSQDYVLAGEKTDTQYF.

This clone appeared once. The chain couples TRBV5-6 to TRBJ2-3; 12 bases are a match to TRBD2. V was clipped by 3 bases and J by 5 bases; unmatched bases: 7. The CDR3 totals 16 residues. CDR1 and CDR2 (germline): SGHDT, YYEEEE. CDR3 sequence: CASSYPSGGAGDTQYF. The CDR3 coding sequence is TGTGCCAGCAGCTACCCTAGCGGGGGGGCGGGAGATACGCAGTATTTT.

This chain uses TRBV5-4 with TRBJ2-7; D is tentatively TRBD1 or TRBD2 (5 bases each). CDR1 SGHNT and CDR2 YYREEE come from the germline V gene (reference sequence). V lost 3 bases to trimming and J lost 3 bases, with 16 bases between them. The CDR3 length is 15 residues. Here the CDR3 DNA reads TGTGCCAGCAGCTACCGAGGGGCCCTGGTCTACGAGCAGTACTTC. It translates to CASSYRGALVYEQYF.

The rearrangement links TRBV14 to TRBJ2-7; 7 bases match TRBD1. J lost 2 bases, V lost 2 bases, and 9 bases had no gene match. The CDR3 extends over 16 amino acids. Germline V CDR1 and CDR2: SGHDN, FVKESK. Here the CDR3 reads CASSQWPAQGTYEQYF. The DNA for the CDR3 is TGTGCCAGCAGCCAATGGCCTGCACAGGGGACCTACGAGCAGTACTTC.

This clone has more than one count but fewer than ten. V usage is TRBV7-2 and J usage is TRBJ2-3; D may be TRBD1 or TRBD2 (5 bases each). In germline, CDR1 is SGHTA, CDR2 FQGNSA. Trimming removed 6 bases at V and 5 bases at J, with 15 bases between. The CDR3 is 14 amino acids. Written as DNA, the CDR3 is TGTGCCAGCAGTTGGGACCGTTTAGGAGATACGCAGTATTTT. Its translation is CASSWDRLGDTQYF.

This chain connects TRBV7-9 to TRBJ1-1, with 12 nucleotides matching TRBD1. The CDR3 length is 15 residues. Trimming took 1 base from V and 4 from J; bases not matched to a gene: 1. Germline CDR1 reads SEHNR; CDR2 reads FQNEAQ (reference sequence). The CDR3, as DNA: TGTGCCAGCAGCTTAGGGGGACAGGGGGCCACTGAAGCTTTCTTT. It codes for CASSLGGQGATEAFF.